These T cell receptor beta chains were read from a single sample in a study of CD8+ T cells in alopecia areata. Libraries were prepared by immunoSEQ multiplex PCR; TCRdb keeps only in-frame clonotypes and omits some of them. Altogether about 260,000 clones are present, about 62% being singletons, with the ten largest covering 0.75% to 0.95%. Sample: CD4+ T cells sorted from blood, taken around week 52, from a patient treated with tofacitinib. The receptors originated from a human donor with alopecia areata. CDR3s include the opening cysteine and the closing phenylalanine or tryptophan. The D gene is left open where the match is weak. Clone size appears in some rows only: once, few, many, or a class for an expanded clone.

V gene: TRBV30
D gene: -
clone size: -
J gene: TRBJ1-2
CDR3 DNA: TGTGCCTGGAAGGAATTCACGGGCTACACCTTC
CDR3 protein: CAWKEFTGYTF

V gene: TRBV29-1
D gene: TRBD1
clone size: few
J gene: TRBJ2-5
CDR3 DNA: TGCAGCGTTGAGGGGACAGAAGACCCTCTTGGGGAGACCCAGTACTTC
CDR3 protein: CSVEGTEDPLGETQYF

V gene: TRBV15
D gene: -
clone size: -
J gene: TRBJ1-6
CDR3 DNA: TGTGCCACCAGCAGAGGTGATTCACCCCTCCACTTT
CDR3 protein: CATSRGDSPLHF

V gene: TRBV5-6
D gene: -
clone size: -
J gene: TRBJ2-7
CDR3 DNA: TGTGCCAGCAGCCTAAGACCGAGACCTCCAAGCGGTGAGCAGTACTTC
CDR3 protein: CASSLRPRPPSGEQYF

V gene: TRBV14
D gene: -
clone size: -
J gene: TRBJ2-7
CDR3 DNA: TGTGCCAGCAGCCAAGGTCTTTTGCGCGAGCAGTACTTC
CDR3 protein: CASSQGLLREQYF

V gene: TRBV5-1
D gene: -
clone size: -
J gene: TRBJ2-5
CDR3 DNA: TGCGCCAGCAGCTCACAGGCAGTTCAAGAGACCCAGTACTTC
CDR3 protein: CASSSQAVQETQYF

V gene: TRBV9
D gene: -
clone size: -
J gene: TRBJ1-1
CDR3 DNA: TGTGCCAGCAGCCCCAGGGGTTGGGGCCCTGAAGCTTTCTTT
CDR3 protein: CASSPRGWGPEAFF

V gene: TRBV27
D gene: -
clone size: -
J gene: TRBJ1-5
CDR3 DNA: TGTGCCAGCAGTTTAAAAGGATACCAGCCCCAGCATTTT
CDR3 protein: CASSLKGYQPQHF

V gene: TRBV5-6
D gene: -
clone size: -
J gene: TRBJ2-7
CDR3 DNA: TGTGCCAGCAGCTTCCCAGGAGGAGTCCCCTACGAGCAGTACTTC
CDR3 protein: CASSFPGGVPYEQYF

V gene: TRBV19
D gene: TRBD1
clone size: -
J gene: TRBJ2-7
CDR3 DNA: TGTGCCAGTACCGGGACAGGGGGCTACGAGCAGTACTTC
CDR3 protein: CASTGTGGYEQYF

V gene: TRBV6-5
D gene: -
clone size: few
J gene: TRBJ1-6
CDR3 DNA: TGTGCCAGTAGACGTTCAGTGGATAATTCACCCCTCCACTTT
CDR3 protein: CASRRSVDNSPLHF

V gene: TRBV30
D gene: -
clone size: -
J gene: TRBJ1-2
CDR3 DNA: TGTGCCTGGAGTCCCTTATATGGCTACACCTTC
CDR3 protein: CAWSPLYGYTF